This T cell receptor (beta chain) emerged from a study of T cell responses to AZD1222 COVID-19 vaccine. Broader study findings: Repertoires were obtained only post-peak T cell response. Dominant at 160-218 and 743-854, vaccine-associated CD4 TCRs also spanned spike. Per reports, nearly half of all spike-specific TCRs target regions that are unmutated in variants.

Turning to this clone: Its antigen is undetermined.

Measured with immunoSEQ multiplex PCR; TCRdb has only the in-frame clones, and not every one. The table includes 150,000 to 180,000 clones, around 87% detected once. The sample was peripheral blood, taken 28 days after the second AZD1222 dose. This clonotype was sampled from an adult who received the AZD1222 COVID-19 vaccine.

CDR3 loop: CASSIDPQGSYEQYF. The CDR3 DNA is TGTGCCAGCAGTATAGACCCACAGGGCTCCTACGAGCAGTACTTC. The V and J genes are TRBV28 and TRBJ2-7; possibly TRBD1 for D (6 bases). V was trimmed by 5 bases and J by 0 bases, leaving 14 bases between them. The CDR3 runs to 15 residues. The germline CDR1 and CDR2 sequences are MDHEN and SYDVKM.